The subject of this entry is one T cell receptor beta chain. Assay used: immunoSEQ multiplex PCR; TCRdb lists only in-frame clones, some missing. Of about 250,000 clones in the sample, around 88% were seen once. The data derive from a study of blood T cell repertoires in COVID-19. Trimming removed 1 base from V and 0 bases from J, with 12 bases in between. The length of the CDR3 is 16 residues. CDR1 and CDR2 (germline): MNHEY, SVGAGI. This sequence originates from a man older than 75 with acute or convalescent COVID-19. Sequenced input: peripheral blood. The V and J genes are TRBV6-5 and TRBJ1-2; D not resolved. CDR3 in amino acids: CASSYYPQTPNYGYTF. CDR3 sequence (DNA): TGTGCCAGCAGTTACTACCCCCAGACACCTAACTATGGCTACACCTTC.